A selection of T cell receptor beta chains follows, all from one sample in a study of T-cell reconstitution after alpha-beta-depleted transplantation in children. MiXCR was run by TCRdb on the PCR reads, yielding one entry per CDR3 protein. The sample lists some 600,000 distinct CDR3 sequences, roughly 17% occurring once. Sequencing used PBMCs from the stem cell graft donor, obtained from the stem cell graft. All receptors come from a human donor who donated a stem cell graft to a child with acute myeloid leukemia. Both conserved end residues are part of each CDR3. Rows may omit the clone size; those that give it use once, few, many or a size class.

cdr3_length: 16
clone_size: .
v_call: TRBV5-1
cdr3_aa: CASSLGARTLRGTQYF

cdr3_length: 16
clone_size: many
v_call: TRBV5-5
cdr3_aa: CASSKDEGATNEKLFF

cdr3_length: 13
clone_size: few
v_call: TRBV19
cdr3_aa: CASSISRQETQYF

cdr3_length: 13
clone_size: many
v_call: TRBV20-1
cdr3_aa: CSAGWQSNSPLHF

cdr3_length: 17
clone_size: .
v_call: TRBV5-1
cdr3_aa: CASSLGTSGGSYNEQFF

cdr3_length: 14
clone_size: few
v_call: TRBV7-2
cdr3_aa: CASSFGDVRLEQYF

cdr3_length: 13
clone_size: .
v_call: TRBV12-3/TRBV12-4
cdr3_aa: CASSNLAKNIQYF

cdr3_length: 14
clone_size: many
v_call: TRBV7-2
cdr3_aa: CASRRGLENTEAFF

cdr3_length: 15
clone_size: many
v_call: TRBV12-3/TRBV12-4
cdr3_aa: CASSLRGGTDQPQHF

cdr3_length: 15
clone_size: .
v_call: TRBV7-9
cdr3_aa: CASSRGEGLGTEAFF

cdr3_length: 14
clone_size: many
v_call: TRBV6-5
cdr3_aa: CASSYVSGANVLTF

cdr3_length: 14
clone_size: few
v_call: TRBV24-1
cdr3_aa: CATSHRGSTDTQYF

cdr3_length: 12
clone_size: many
v_call: TRBV20-1
cdr3_aa: CSATNGDNEQFF